The 2 T cell receptor beta chains below all came from one sample that was sequenced in a study of beta chain features in type 1 diabetes. Reverse transcribing all isolated RNA meant expressed TCRB transcripts were sequenced. Produced via immunoSEQ multiplex PCR; TCRdb's table is partial and in-frame only. The sample lists about 150,000 clones, around an eighth occurring once. For these receptors, no antigen is known. Points from the study as a whole: When Type 1 diabetes patients were examined, their TCRB CDR3s proved moderately but significantly shorter in all four CD4+ subsets.

Sequencing was performed on central memory CD4+ T cells from blood. Receptor source: a man younger than 35 with type 1 diabetes.

This clone was recorded a few times. This chain links TRBV18 with TRBJ2-3; D is ambiguous. Germline V CDR1 and CDR2: KGHSH, LQKENI. This CDR3 region has 13 residues. V lost 1 base and J 6 bases, leaving 8 bases between the germline ends. The CDR3 coding sequence is TGTGCCAGCTCACCACTAGGCGGTGATACGCAGTATTTT. This translates into CASSPLGGDTQYF.

The CDR3: CASSPNFSEDYGYTF. The CDR3 DNA follows: TGCGCCAGCAGCCCCAACTTTTCGGAGGACTATGGCTACACCTTC. V and J are TRBV4-1 and TRBJ1-2, with D hard to call. V lost 4 bases to trimming and J lost 3 bases, with 15 bases between them. Germline CDR1 reads MGHRA; CDR2 reads YSYEKL. CDR3 size: 15 residues.